These 24 T cell receptor beta chains originate from one sample sequenced in a study of shared T cell receptors in the human thymus. Measured with immunoSEQ multiplex PCR; TCRdb has only the in-frame clones, and not every one. The table has some 720,000 clones, 70% to 90% seen once. Another study also made use of these data, one on human thymus T cells.

Sequenced input: thymocytes. The source of these receptors is a boy less than two years old with a congenital heart defect.

This chain uses TRBV5-4 with TRBJ1-2; TRBD1 matches at 7 bases. J was trimmed by 7 bases and V by 4 bases; bases with no gene match: 10. The CDR3 totals 14 residues. The V gene's germline CDR1 is SGHNT and CDR2 YYREEE (reference sequence). The CDR3 is CASSPDRTMGGYTF. CDR3 nucleotide sequence: TGTGCCAGCAGCCCGGACAGGACGATGGGTGGCTACACCTTC.

V is TRBV30 and J is TRBJ2-4; 9 bases agree with TRBD2. From germline, CDR1 is GTSNPN and CDR2 SVGIG (reference sequence). The CDR3 has 17 residues. The J segment lost 2 bases and the V segment lost 0 bases, leaving 8 bases of the junction unmatched. CDR3 coding DNA: TGTGCCTGGAGTGTACAAGCGGGAGGCGGAACCAAAAACATTCAGTACTTC. Translated, it gives CAWSVQAGGGTKNIQYF.

The J gene is TRBJ2-7, the V gene TRBV5-6; the D is unclear. The V end lost 2 bases, the J end lost 2 bases, and 11 bases lay between the germline ends. Germline lookup yields CDR1 SGHDT and CDR2 YYEEEE. The CDR3 has 14 amino acids. Here the CDR3 DNA reads TGTGCCAGCAGCTTCCAGGAATTGACCTACGAGCAGTACTTC. Translating gives CASSFQELTYEQYF.

The rearrangement uses TRBV27 and TRBJ2-1, with TRBD2 identical over 8 bases. The CDR3 has 15 residues. The ends lost 2 bases at V and 4 bases at J; junction bases unmatched: 4. Germline loops: CDR1 MNHEY, CDR2 SMNVEV (reference sequence). CDR3 loop: CASSLRSGGYNEQFF. CDR3 sequence (DNA): TGTGCCAGCAGTTTAAGGAGCGGGGGTTACAATGAGCAGTTCTTC.

DNA for the CDR3: TGTGCCAGCAGCCTGCGTTTAGCACACACAGATACGCAGTATTTT. Its protein is CASSLRLAHTDTQYF. The chain couples TRBV6-5 to TRBJ2-3; D is uncertain. The CDR3 is 15 residues long. CDR1 MNHEY and CDR2 SVGAGI come from the germline V gene. Deletions cut 6 bases from V and 2 bases from J, with 15 bases between.

This rearrangement joins TRBV5-4 to TRBJ2-3; no firm D call. V lost 4 bases to trimming and J lost 5 bases, with 14 bases between them. Germline V gene lookup returns CDR1 SGHNT and CDR2 YYREEE (reference sequence). This CDR3 contains 14 residues. The CDR3, as DNA: TGTGCCAGCAGCCGTTGGGCCCAGAAAGATACGCAGTATTTT. Residues: CASSRWAQKDTQYF.

This clone has just a few counts. The rearrangement links TRBV10-3 to TRBJ2-7, with 8 bases identical to TRBD1. The trim removed 5 bases at V and 2 bases at J, leaving 2 bases unmatched. The CDR3 spans 13 residues. Germline-derived CDR1 and CDR2 are ENHRY and SYGVKD. The CDR3 loop is CAISLQGAYEQYF. In nucleotides, the CDR3 is TGTGCCATCAGTCTACAGGGGGCCTACGAGCAGTACTTC.

This clone has only one observation. The rearrangement uses TRBV9 and TRBJ2-5; 7 bases map to TRBD2. This CDR3 has 16 amino acids. Trimming took 0 bases from V and 4 from J; bases not matched to a gene: 9. In germline, CDR1 is SGDLS, CDR2 YYNGEE. Here the CDR3 DNA reads TGTGCCAGCAGCGTAGCTACGGGGGGAGGGCGAGAGACCCAGTACTTC. Its translation is CASSVATGGGRETQYF.

This clone was seen only once. The chain carries TRBV30 and TRBJ2-3; TRBD2 agrees at 7 bases. The CDR3 is 24 residues long. J was trimmed by 3 bases and V by 4 bases; bases with no gene match: 37. From germline, CDR1 is GTSNPN and CDR2 SVGIG (reference sequence). In DNA form, the CDR3 reads TGTGCCTGGACAGGGCAAGCCCTGTCTTGGGTGCCCCTTCAGGGAGGGATCGGAACAGATACGCAGTATTTT. This translates into CAWTGQALSWVPLQGGIGTDTQYF.

The chain is built from TRBV29-1 and TRBJ2-1; 9 positions match TRBD2. Germline V gene data show CDR1 as SQVTM and CDR2 as ANQGSEA. The J segment lost 5 bases and the V segment lost 3 bases, leaving 2 bases of the junction unmatched. The CDR3 runs to 13 residues. The CDR3 nucleotides are TGCAGCGTTGAGGGCGGGAGGGACAATGAGCAGTTCTTC. This codes for CSVEGGRDNEQFF.

The chain carries TRBV5-5 and TRBJ1-2, with D uncertain. This CDR3 contains 12 residues. V shed 1 base and J shed 6 bases, with 7 bases lying between them. CDR1 is SGHKS and CDR2 is YYEKEE in the germline V gene (reference sequence). CDR3 nucleotide sequence: TGTGCCAGCAGCTTGTCCTACGATGGCTACACCTTC. Translation: CASSLSYDGYTF.

The rearrangement links TRBV9 to TRBJ2-1, with D possibly matching TRBD2 (6 bases). CDR1 and CDR2 (germline): SGDLS, YYNGEE. The length of the CDR3 is 15 residues. V lost 0 bases, J lost 2 bases, and 9 bases lay in between. CDR3 in amino acids: CASSVGPSAYNEQFF. CDR3 nucleotides: TGTGCCAGCAGCGTAGGTCCTAGCGCCTACAATGAGCAGTTCTTC. Full variable domain (rest looked up from reference TRBV9 and TRBJ2-1): DSGVTQTPKHLITATGQRVTLRCSPRSGDLSVYWYQQSLDQGLQFLIQYYNGEERAKGNILERFSAQQFPDLHSELNLSSLELGDSALYFCASSVGPSAYNEQFFGPGTRLTVL.

The V call is TRBV11-3, the J call TRBJ2-1; TRBD1 is a possible D gene (5 bases). CDR1 and CDR2 from the germline V gene are SGHNT and YENEEA. This CDR3 region has 13 residues. Trimming stripped 4 bases from V and 3 bases from J, with 7 bases between. For the CDR3, the DNA is TGTGCCAGCAGCTCCGACAGCTACAATGAGCAGTTCTTC. Translated, it gives CASSSDSYNEQFF.

CDR3 DNA sequence: TGCGCCAGCAGCCAAGAGCCCGGGAGGGTGCCACAAGAGACCCAGTACTTC. It yields the protein CASSQEPGRVPQETQYF. The chain has TRBV4-3 and TRBJ2-5, with 8 bases identical to TRBD2. Germline CDR1 LGHNA, CDR2 YSLEER. The CDR3 is 17 residues long. V dropped 0 bases and J dropped 2; count of bases not matched to a gene: 8.

This chain links TRBV18 with TRBJ2-4, with D perhaps matching TRBD1 (5 bases). Germline-derived CDR1 and CDR2 are KGHSH and LQKENI. Trimming removed 0 bases at V and 3 bases at J, with 12 bases between. The CDR3 extends over 16 amino acids. CDR3 in DNA: TGTGCCAGCTCACCACCCAAGCGCAGGGTCAAAAACATTCAGTACTTC. It encodes CASSPPKRRVKNIQYF.

With respect to this clone: At the DNA level, this CDR3 is encoded by other sequences in the same sample as well. This rearrangement joins TRBV27 to TRBJ2-1, with TRBD2 identical over 13 bases. The germline V gene encodes CDR1 MNHEY and CDR2 SMNVEV (reference sequence). This CDR3 contains 14 residues. The J segment lost 6 bases and the V segment lost 6 bases, leaving 2 bases of the junction unmatched. CDR3 DNA: TGTGCCAGCAGCTGGACTAGCGGGAGCAATGAGCAGTTCTTC. Translating it yields CASSWTSGSNEQFF.

The chain links TRBV7-4 to TRBJ2-5; 7 bases map to TRBD2. Germline trimming cut 8 bases from V and 2 bases from J; bases unmatched to any gene: 2. CDR1 and CDR2 from the germline V gene are SGHVT and SQSDAQ. This CDR3 region has 12 residues. CDR3 sequence: CASGGGQETQYF. The CDR3 DNA is TGTGCCAGCGGGGGGGGTCAAGAGACCCAGTACTTC.

The chain couples TRBV28 to TRBJ2-1; TRBD2 matches 8 bases. The CDR3 is made up of 14 amino acids. The V segment lost 5 bases and the J segment 5 bases; nucleotides outside the gene matches: 5. Germline V lookup: CDR1 MDHEN, CDR2 SYDVKM. CDR3 sequence (DNA): TGTGCCAGCAGTCCCCCAGCGGGAGACAATGAGCAGTTCTTC. Protein product: CASSPPAGDNEQFF.

This sequence joins TRBV16 and TRBJ2-1, with TRBD2 identical over 9 bases. V lost 4 bases to trimming and J lost 9 bases; unmatched junction nucleotides: 10. This CDR3 contains 15 residues. Per the germline V gene, CDR1 is KGHSY and CDR2 is FQNENV. In DNA, the CDR3 is TGTGCCAGCAGCCCCCGGGCGGGAGGGTGGAGTGAGCAGTTCTTC. Amino acids: CASSPRAGGWSEQFF.

This clone was detected once. The V gene is TRBV6-5, the J gene TRBJ2-7, with D possibly TRBD1 on 6 matching bases. The CDR3 is 14 residues long. Germline CDR1 and CDR2: MNHEY and SVGAGI. With 6 bases removed from V and 2 bases from J, the gap between germline ends came to 14 bases. The CDR3 region is CASSPTGPPYEQYF. The DNA for the CDR3 is TGTGCCAGCAGCCCGACAGGACCTCCCTACGAGCAGTACTTC.

The CDR3 protein is CAWSFFSGYSGANVLTF. CDR3 nucleotides: TGTGCCTGGAGTTTCTTCTCAGGTTACTCTGGGGCCAACGTCCTGACTTTC. This sequence joins TRBV30 and TRBJ2-6; no clear D gene. Trimming took 2 bases from V and 0 from J, leaving 14 bases between them. Germline CDR1 reads GTSNPN; CDR2 reads SVGIG (reference sequence). There are 17 residues in the CDR3.

J is TRBJ1-1 and V is TRBV27; D gene unclear. The V and J ends lost 6 bases and 1 base respectively, with 12 bases between them. CDR3 length: 14 residues. The germline CDR1 and CDR2 sequences are MNHEY and SMNVEV (reference sequence). The chain's CDR3 is CASSRLAWNTEAFF. The CDR3 DNA reads TGTGCCAGCAGCCGTCTAGCATGGAACACTGAAGCTTTCTTT.

V and J are TRBV11-3 and TRBJ2-7; TRBD1 aligns across 7 bases. Germline V gene lookup returns CDR1 SGHNT and CDR2 YENEEA. The CDR3 covers 13 residues. Trimming at V came to 5 bases and at J to 6 bases, leaving 7 bases not matched to a gene. Here the CDR3 reads CASSPRQGPEQYF. CDR3 DNA: TGTGCCAGCAGCCCCAGACAGGGTCCCGAGCAGTACTTC.

A few counts support this clone. The CDR3 DNA reads as TGTGCCAGCAGTTTACTAGCGGGGGTCCCCGCGTATTTT. It specifies CASSLLAGVPAYF. This chain connects TRBV28 to TRBJ2-3; TRBD2 matches 10 bases. CDR3 length equals 13 residues. Looked up from germline, CDR1 is MDHEN and CDR2 is SYDVKM. V gave up 2 bases and J gave up 14 bases; unmatched junction bases: 7.